This T cell receptor (beta chain) appears in the sequencing data of a study of T cells after yellow fever vaccination. TCRdb processed the 5' RACE reads anew with MiXCR; each CDR3 protein has one entry. Of about 130,000 distinct CDR3 sequences in the sample, about 8.2% were seen once. This CDR3 spans 16 amino acids. The germline V gene encodes CDR1 MNHEY and CDR2 SMNVEV (reference sequence). V lost 2 bases to trimming and J lost 5 bases, with 15 bases between them. This clonotype was detected a few times. The chain is built from TRBV27 and TRBJ2-2; D is uncertain. The sample here was CD8+ T cells sorted from PBMCs, taken on the day of the yellow fever booster vaccination. The TCR was taken from a young man who received the YFV17D yellow fever vaccine. CDR3 bases: TGTGCCAGCAGTTTAATTCGTCTAGTCGGTACCGGGGAGCTGTTTTTT. Translating it yields CASSLIRLVGTGELFF.